Listed here are 6 T cell receptor beta chains from one sample, sequenced in a study of immune heterogeneity within non-small cell lung tumors. As template, the study used bulk tumor genomic DNA at roughly 550 ng per sample. Primary tumors were biopsied several times each, far apart, intraoperatively. The study cohort was described as untreated, and its members had newly diagnosed non-small cell lung cancer. They went on to have curative surgery. TCR beta CDR3 was amplified by multiplex PCR, first round 10 cycles, 32 V and 13 J primers. TCRdb called the multiplex PCR reads again in MiXCR, with one record for every CDR3 protein. There are roughly 20,000 distinct CDR3 sequences in the sample; around 28% occur only once, and roughly 4.4% lies in the top ten. Sequenced material: lung tumor tissue. Receptors originate from a man aged 40-55 years with non-small cell lung cancer.

This clonotype was seen a single time. Likely a read error: the CDR3 ends without its conserved phenylalanine or tryptophan. The chain carries TRBV2 and TRBJ2-5; no firm D call. V shed 2 bases and J shed 4 bases, with 8 bases lying between them. CDR3 length: 13 amino acids. Germline CDR1 SNHLY, CDR2 FYNNEI. The CDR3 bases are TGTGCCAGCAGTGAAAGTCTGCTAGAGACCCAGTACCTC. This translates into CASSESLLETQYL.

This clonotype occurred a few times. This rearrangement joins TRBV20-1 to TRBJ2-1, with 7 nucleotides matching TRBD2. The germline gives CDR1 DFQATT, CDR2 SNEGSKA (reference sequence). The CDR3 has 11 residues. The J segment lost 10 bases and the V segment lost 6 bases, leaving 6 bases of the junction unmatched. CDR3 residues: CSAKREVEQFF. CDR3 bases: TGCAGTGCGAAACGGGAGGTCGAGCAGTTCTTC.

The V gene is TRBV19, the J gene TRBJ2-7; 12 bases are shared with TRBD2. The V gene end was trimmed by 4 bases and the J gene end by 7 bases; junction bases not matched to a gene: 5. CDR3 length: 14 amino acids. CDR1 and CDR2 (germline): LNHDA, SQIVND (reference sequence). The CDR3, as DNA: TGTGCCAGTAGTACCCTAGCGGGAGGGAGGGAGCAGTACTTC. Protein product: CASSTLAGGREQYF.

This clonotype was seen only a few times. CDR3 DNA sequence: TGTGCCAGCAGTTTTGTGTCGAACACTGAAGCTTTCTTT. It is translated as CASSFVSNTEAFF. V is TRBV27 and J is TRBJ1-1; D unresolved. The germline V gene encodes CDR1 MNHEY and CDR2 SMNVEV (reference sequence). Deletions cut 3 bases from V and 1 base from J, with 6 bases between. CDR3 length: 13 residues.

Comments on this clonotype: This could be a read error, since a much larger clone is one nucleotide away. The chain combines TRBV25-1 with TRBJ2-1, with D possibly matching TRBD2 (5 bases). Trimming removed 5 bases from V and 0 bases from J, with 14 bases in between. This CDR3 comprises 16 residues. The germline V gene encodes CDR1 MGHDK and CDR2 SYGVNS. In DNA form, the CDR3 reads TGTGCCAGCAGTCGGGATGGCCCGAGCTCCTACAATGAGCAGTTCTTC. It is translated as CASSRDGPSSYNEQFF.

The rearrangement links TRBV14 to TRBJ1-6; TRBD1 matches 8 bases. In germline, CDR1 is SGHDN, CDR2 FVKESK. V dropped 0 bases and J dropped 14; count of bases not matched to a gene: 12. The CDR3 length is 16 residues. CDR3 bases: TGTGCCAGCAGCCAAGAAGTGGGGCAGGGGGCGGGAACCCTCCACTTT. The encoded protein is CASSQEVGQGAGTLHF.